The next 8 T cell receptor beta chains were all read from a single sample in a study of blood T cell repertoires in COVID-19. Only in-frame clones appear in the TCRdb table, and some are missing; sequencing was by immunoSEQ multiplex PCR. The table has 150,000 or so clones, 60% to 85% seen once. The sequencing sample was made of peripheral blood. The receptors stem from a man older than 75 with acute or convalescent COVID-19.

The chain carries TRBV28 and TRBJ1-5, with 9 bases that match TRBD1. V gave up 7 bases and J gave up 5 bases; unmatched junction bases: 6. Germline V gives CDR1 MDHEN, CDR2 SYDVKM. This CDR3 spans 14 amino acids. The CDR3 protein is CASTRGQGHQPQHF. CDR3 DNA: TGTGCCAGCACCCGGGGACAGGGCCATCAGCCCCAGCATTTT. Together with reference TRBV28 and TRBJ1-5, the CDR3 gives the full variable domain: DVKVTQSSRYLVKRTGEKVFLECVQDMDHENMFWYRQDPGLGLRLIYFSYDVKMKEKGDIPEGYSVSREKKERFSLILESASTNQTSMYLCASTRGQGHQPQHFGDGTRLSIL.

V gene TRBV5-1 combines with J gene TRBJ2-1, with 8 nucleotides matching TRBD2. Germline trimming cut 7 bases from V and 0 bases from J; bases unmatched to any gene: 6. This CDR3 has 15 amino acids. The germline V gene encodes CDR1 SGHRS and CDR2 YFSETQ. CDR3 residues: CASSSGGDSYNEQFF. The DNA for the CDR3 is TGCGCCAGCTCGTCCGGGGGGGACTCCTACAATGAGCAGTTCTTC.

The V gene is TRBV18, the J gene TRBJ1-2, with 8 positions matching TRBD1. The CDR3 covers 16 residues. The trim removed 0 bases at V and 4 bases at J, leaving 7 bases unmatched. The germline CDR1 and CDR2 sequences are KGHSH and LQKENI. CDR3 in DNA: TGTGCCAGCTCACCACCGGCACAGGGGGGTGGCTATGGCTACACCTTC. It translates to CASSPPAQGGGYGYTF.

V gene TRBV27 combines with J gene TRBJ1-5; 7 nucleotides agree with TRBD1. The CDR3 is made up of 13 amino acids. CDR1 and CDR2 from the germline V gene are MNHEY and SMNVEV (reference sequence). V shed 10 bases, J shed 7 bases, and the junction held 10 bases outside the gene matches. CDR3 sequence (DNA): TGTGCCACCGCAACAGGGGCCGGGCAGCCCCAGCATTTT. It encodes CATATGAGQPQHF.

Written as DNA, the CDR3 is TGTGCCAGTACCTCAGGGGTGGGAGCAACTAATGAAAAACTGTTTTTT. Encoded protein: CASTSGVGATNEKLFF. The chain is built from TRBV19 and TRBJ1-4; possibly TRBD1 for D (6 bases). The V gene's germline CDR1 is LNHDA and CDR2 SQIVND (reference sequence). V lost 7 bases and J lost 0, with 15 bases in between. This CDR3 has 16 amino acids.

In DNA form, the CDR3 reads TGTGCCAGCACCCCCGTAGGGGGCCACTCCTACGAGCAGTACTTC. It is translated as CASTPVGGHSYEQYF. The chain uses TRBV6-5 and TRBJ2-7, with TRBD1 identical over 7 bases. The V gene end was trimmed by 7 bases and the J gene end by 0 bases; junction bases not matched to a gene: 9. The CDR3 is 15 residues long. Germline V gene lookup returns CDR1 MNHEY and CDR2 SVGAGI.

The chain carries TRBV7-9 and TRBJ1-5; possible D gene TRBD1, 5 bases. The CDR3 has 15 amino acids. Trimming cost V 1 base and J 3 bases, with 10 bases left between them. Germline values: CDR1 SEHNR, CDR2 FQNEAQ (reference sequence). The CDR3 loop is CASSLGGANNQPQHF. CDR3 bases: TGTGCCAGCAGCTTAGGCGGGGCGAACAATCAGCCCCAGCATTTT.

This clone appeared a few times. The V gene is TRBV5-4, the J gene TRBJ1-1; D is undetermined. This CDR3 comprises 15 residues. Per the germline V gene, CDR1 is SGHNT and CDR2 is YYREEE (reference sequence). The V end was cut by 0 bases, the J end by 0 bases, with 9 bases between. CDR3 coding DNA: TGTGCCAGCAGCTTGGCCCAAGGAGTGAACACTGAAGCTTTCTTT. This sequence encodes CASSLAQGVNTEAFF.